Listed here is a single T cell receptor (beta chain). Antigen: not known. V trimming: 3 bases; J trimming: 2 bases; junction bases outside the gene matches: 8. This CDR3 is built from 16 residues. The V gene's germline CDR1 is SGDLS and CDR2 YYNGEE. This record belongs to a study of cytomegalovirus exposure and HLA in healthy donors. Study-wide findings and caveats: The authors later linked a missense DCLRE1C variant to TCR beta V- and J-gene trimming. Immune exposure information comprised only CMV serostatus. Other equally common chains were less clonally expanded than HLA-associated TCR beta chains, a later analysis showed.

Use of 60 Vbeta and 13 Jbeta primers characterized the PCR. Only in-frame clones appear in the TCRdb table, and some are missing; sequencing was by immunoSEQ multiplex PCR. The sample has about 130,000 clones, 70% to 85% seen once; the top ten hold approximately 2.6%. The chain is built from TRBV9 and TRBJ2-5; 9 nucleotides match TRBD1. Material: PBMCs. The receptor was isolated from a man between 50 and 59 years old in good health and CMV-seronegative. The CDR3: CASSAHPGQGQETQYF. Written as DNA, the CDR3 is TGTGCCAGCAGCGCCCACCCGGGACAGGGACAAGAGACCCAGTACTTC.